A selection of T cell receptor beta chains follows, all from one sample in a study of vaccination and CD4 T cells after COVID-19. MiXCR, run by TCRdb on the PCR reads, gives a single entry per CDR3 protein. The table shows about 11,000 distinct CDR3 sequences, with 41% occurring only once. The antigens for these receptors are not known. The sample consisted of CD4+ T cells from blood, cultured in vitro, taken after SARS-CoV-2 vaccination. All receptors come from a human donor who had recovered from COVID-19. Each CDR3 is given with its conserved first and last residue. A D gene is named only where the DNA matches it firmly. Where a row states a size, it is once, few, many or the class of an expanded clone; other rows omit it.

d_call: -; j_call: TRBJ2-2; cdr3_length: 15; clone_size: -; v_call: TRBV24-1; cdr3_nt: TGTGCCACCGGAGGGACAGTCACGAACACCGGGGAGCTGTTTTTT; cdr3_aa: CATGGTVTNTGELFF
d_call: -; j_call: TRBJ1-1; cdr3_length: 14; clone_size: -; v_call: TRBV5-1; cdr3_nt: TGCGCCAGCAGCTTGGGTCCGGGGAACACTGAAGCTTTCTTT; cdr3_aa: CASSLGPGNTEAFF
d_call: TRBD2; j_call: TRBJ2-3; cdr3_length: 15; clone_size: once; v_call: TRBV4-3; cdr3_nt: TGCGCCAGCAGCGAGCTAGCGGGAGACCCAGATACGCAGTATTTT; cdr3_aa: CASSELAGDPDTQYF
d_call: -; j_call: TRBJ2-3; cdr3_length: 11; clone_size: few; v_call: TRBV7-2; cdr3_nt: TGTGCCAGCAGCTACACAGATACGCAGTATTTT; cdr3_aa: CASSYTDTQYF
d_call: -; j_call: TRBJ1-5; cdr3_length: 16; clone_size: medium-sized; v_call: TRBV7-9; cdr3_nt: TGTGCCAGCAGCTTAAGATCCAAAGCGGGGAATCAGCCCCAGCATTTT; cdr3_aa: CASSLRSKAGNQPQHF
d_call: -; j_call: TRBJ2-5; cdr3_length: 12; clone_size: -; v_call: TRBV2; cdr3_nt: TGTGCCAGCAGTGACGATGTACAGACCCAGTACTTC; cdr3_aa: CASSDDVQTQYF
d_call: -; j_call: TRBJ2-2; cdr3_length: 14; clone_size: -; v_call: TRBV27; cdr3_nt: TGTGCCAGCAGGCCGGGTCCGCTCACCGGGGAGCTGTTTTTT; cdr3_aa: CASRPGPLTGELFF
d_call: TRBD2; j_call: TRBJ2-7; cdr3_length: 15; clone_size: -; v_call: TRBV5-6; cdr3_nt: TGTGCCAGCAGCTTCAGGACTAGCGGTGTGTACGAGCAGTACTTC; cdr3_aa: CASSFRTSGVYEQYF
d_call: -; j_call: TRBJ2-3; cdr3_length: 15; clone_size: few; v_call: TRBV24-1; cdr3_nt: TGTGCCACCAGTGATCCGCGGCTAGGCACAGATACGCAGTATTTT; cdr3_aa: CATSDPRLGTDTQYF
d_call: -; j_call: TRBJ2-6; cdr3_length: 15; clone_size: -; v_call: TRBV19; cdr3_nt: TGTGCCAGTAGTCCCCAGAGCTCTGGGGCCAACGTCCTGACTTTC; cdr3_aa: CASSPQSSGANVLTF
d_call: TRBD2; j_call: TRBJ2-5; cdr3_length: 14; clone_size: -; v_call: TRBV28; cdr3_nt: TGTGCCAGCAAAGGAGCGGGGCCGATGGAGACCCAGTACTTC; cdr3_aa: CASKGAGPMETQYF
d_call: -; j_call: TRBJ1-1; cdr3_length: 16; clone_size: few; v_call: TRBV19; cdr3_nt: TGTGCCAGTACCCCGGGCCCTAACAGGCGGAACACTGAAGCTTTCTTT; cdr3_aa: CASTPGPNRRNTEAFF
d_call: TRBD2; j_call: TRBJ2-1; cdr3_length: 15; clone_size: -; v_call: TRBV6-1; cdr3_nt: TGTGCCAGCAGTGAACTAGCGGGAGGGGGCAATGAGCAGTTCTTC; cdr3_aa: CASSELAGGGNEQFF
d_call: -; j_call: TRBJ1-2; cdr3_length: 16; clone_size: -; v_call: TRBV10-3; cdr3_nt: TGTGCCATCAGTGAGTCTCAGTTCTTAACTAACTATGGCTACACCTTC; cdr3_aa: CAISESQFLTNYGYTF
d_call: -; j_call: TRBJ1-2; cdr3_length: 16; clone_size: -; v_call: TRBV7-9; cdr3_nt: TGTGCCAGCACCATTAATCGGGACCTCTCCAACTATGGCTACACCTTC; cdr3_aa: CASTINRDLSNYGYTF
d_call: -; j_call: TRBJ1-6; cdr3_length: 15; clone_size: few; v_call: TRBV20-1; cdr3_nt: TGCAGTGCTAACGTCAAGGGGCTACTAAATTCACCCCTCCACTTT; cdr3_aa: CSANVKGLLNSPLHF
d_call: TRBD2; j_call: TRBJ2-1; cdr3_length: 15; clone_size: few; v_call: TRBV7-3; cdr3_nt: TGTGCCAGCAGCTATGTCGGGGGGTTCTCCAATGAGCAGTTCTTC; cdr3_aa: CASSYVGGFSNEQFF
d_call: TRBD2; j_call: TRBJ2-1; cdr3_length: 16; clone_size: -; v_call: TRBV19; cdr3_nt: TGTGCCAGTAGTGGAACTAGCGGGACCCTCAACAATGAGCAGTTCTTC; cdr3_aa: CASSGTSGTLNNEQFF
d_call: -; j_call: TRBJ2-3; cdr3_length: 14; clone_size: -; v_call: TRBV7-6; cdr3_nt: TGTGCCAGCAGTCCTAAACCCACATCAGATACGCAGTATTTT; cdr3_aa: CASSPKPTSDTQYF
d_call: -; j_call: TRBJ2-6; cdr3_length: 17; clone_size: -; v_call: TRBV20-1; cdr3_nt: TGCAGTGCTAGAGGTGACAGGCGGCTTTGGGGGGCCAACGTCCTGACTTTC; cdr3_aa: CSARGDRRLWGANVLTF
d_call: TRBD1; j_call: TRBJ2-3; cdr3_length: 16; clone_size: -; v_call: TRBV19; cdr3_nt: TGTGCCAGTAGTATATGGGGACAGGGTTGGTCAGATACGCAGTATTTT; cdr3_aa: CASSIWGQGWSDTQYF
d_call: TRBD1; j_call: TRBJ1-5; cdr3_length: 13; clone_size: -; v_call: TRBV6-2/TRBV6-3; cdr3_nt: TGTGCCAGCAGGGGACAGGGCAATCAGCCCCAGCATTTT; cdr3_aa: CASRGQGNQPQHF
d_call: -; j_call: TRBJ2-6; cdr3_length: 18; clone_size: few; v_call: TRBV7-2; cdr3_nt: TGTGCCAGCAGCTCTAAAACTCTAGCGTTAGCTGGGGCCAACGTCCTGACTTTC; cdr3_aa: CASSSKTLALAGANVLTF
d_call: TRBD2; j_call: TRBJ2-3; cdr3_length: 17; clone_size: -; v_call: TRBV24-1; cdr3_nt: TGTGCCACCAGTGACCCAGGGACTAGCGGGAGTGCAGATACGCAGTATTTT; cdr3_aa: CATSDPGTSGSADTQYF
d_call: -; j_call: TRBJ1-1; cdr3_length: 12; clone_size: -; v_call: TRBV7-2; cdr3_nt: TGTGCCAGCAGCCTATACACGTTCGAAGCTTTCTTT; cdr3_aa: CASSLYTFEAFF
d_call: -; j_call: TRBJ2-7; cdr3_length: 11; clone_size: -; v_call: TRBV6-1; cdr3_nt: TGTGCCAGCACGCGGAATGCCGAGCAGTACTTC; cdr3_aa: CASTRNAEQYF
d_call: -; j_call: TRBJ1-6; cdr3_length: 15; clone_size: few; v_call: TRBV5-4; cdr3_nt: TGTGCCAGCAGCCCGACAGGAACCTATAATTCACCCCTCCACTTT; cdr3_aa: CASSPTGTYNSPLHF
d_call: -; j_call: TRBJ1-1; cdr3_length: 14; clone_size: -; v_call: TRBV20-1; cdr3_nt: TGCAGTGCTAGAGATTATACGGGAATGGGTGAAGCTTTCTTT; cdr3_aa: CSARDYTGMGEAFF
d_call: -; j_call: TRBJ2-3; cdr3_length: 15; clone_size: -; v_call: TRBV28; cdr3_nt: TGTGCCAGCAGTTTATTCGCGGGAAGGGCTGATACGCAGTATTTT; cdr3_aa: CASSLFAGRADTQYF
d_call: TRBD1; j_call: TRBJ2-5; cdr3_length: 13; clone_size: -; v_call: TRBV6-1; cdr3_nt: TGTGCCAGCAGAGGGACAGGACTAGAGACCCAGTACTTC; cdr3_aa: CASRGTGLETQYF
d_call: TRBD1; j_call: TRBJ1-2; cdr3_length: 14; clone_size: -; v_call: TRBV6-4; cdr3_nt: TGTGCCAGCAGAAACCGGACAGGCGACTATGGCTACACCTTC; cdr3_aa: CASRNRTGDYGYTF
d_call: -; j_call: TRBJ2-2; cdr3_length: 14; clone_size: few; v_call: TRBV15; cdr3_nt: TGTGCCACCAGCAACCCACGAGGGGCCGGGGAGCTGTTTTTT; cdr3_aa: CATSNPRGAGELFF
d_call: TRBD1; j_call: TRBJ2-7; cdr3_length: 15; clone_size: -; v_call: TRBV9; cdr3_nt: TGTGCCAGCAGCTCATCCGGGACAGCCCGAGGGGAGCAGTACTTC; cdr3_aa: CASSSSGTARGEQYF
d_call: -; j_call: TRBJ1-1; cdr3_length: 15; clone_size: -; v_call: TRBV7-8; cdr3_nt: TGTGCCAGCAGCCAAACTGAACTCATGAACACTGAAGCTTTCTTT; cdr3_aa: CASSQTELMNTEAFF
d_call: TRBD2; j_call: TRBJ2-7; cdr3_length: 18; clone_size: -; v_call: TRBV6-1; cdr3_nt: TGTGCCAGCAGTGGGCCGGGACTAGCGGGAGGCCTAAACAGCGAGCAGTACTTC; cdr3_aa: CASSGPGLAGGLNSEQYF
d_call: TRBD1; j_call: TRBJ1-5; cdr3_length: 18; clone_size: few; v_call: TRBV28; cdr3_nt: TGTGCCAGCAGTTTACTCTCCGGGACAGGACTTTACAATCAGCCCCAGCATTTT; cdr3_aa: CASSLLSGTGLYNQPQHF
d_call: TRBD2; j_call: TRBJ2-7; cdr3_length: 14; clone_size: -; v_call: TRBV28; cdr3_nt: TGTGCCAGCTACACTAGCGGGCGAACCTACGAGCAGTACTTC; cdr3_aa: CASYTSGRTYEQYF
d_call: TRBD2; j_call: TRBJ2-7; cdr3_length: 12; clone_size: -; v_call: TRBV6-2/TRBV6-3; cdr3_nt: TGTGCCAGCAGTTCCCTAGCGGGAGGGAAGTACTTC; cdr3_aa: CASSSLAGGKYF
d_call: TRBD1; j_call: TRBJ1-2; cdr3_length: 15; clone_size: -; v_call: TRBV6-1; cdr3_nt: TGTGCCAGCAGTACCCGACAGGGGGCTAACTATGGCTACACCTTC; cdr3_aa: CASSTRQGANYGYTF
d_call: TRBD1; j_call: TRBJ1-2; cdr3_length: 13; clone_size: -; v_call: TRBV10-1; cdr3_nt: TGCGCCAGCAGTGAAGACAGGGCCTATGGCTACACCTTC; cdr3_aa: CASSEDRAYGYTF
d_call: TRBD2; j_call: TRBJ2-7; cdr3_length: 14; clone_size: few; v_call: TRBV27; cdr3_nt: TGTGCCGGTACGGGGCTAGCGGGAATCTACGAGCAGTACTTC; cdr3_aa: CAGTGLAGIYEQYF
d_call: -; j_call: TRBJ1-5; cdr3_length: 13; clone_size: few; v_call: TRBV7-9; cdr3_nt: TGTGCCAGCAGCTTAGAAGTCGATCAGCCCCAGCATTTT; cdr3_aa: CASSLEVDQPQHF
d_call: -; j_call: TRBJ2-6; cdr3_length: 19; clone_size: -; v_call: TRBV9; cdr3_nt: TGTGCCAGCAGCGTAGTTCCCGGCGGTATCTCGACTGGGGCCAACGTCCTGACTTTC; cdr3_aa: CASSVVPGGISTGANVLTF
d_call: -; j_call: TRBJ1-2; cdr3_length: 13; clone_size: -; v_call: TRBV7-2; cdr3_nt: TGTGCCAGCAGCTTAGATTACCGAGAAGGCTACACCTTC; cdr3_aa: CASSLDYREGYTF
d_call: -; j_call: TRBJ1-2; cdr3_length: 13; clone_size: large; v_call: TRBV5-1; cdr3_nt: TGCGCCAGCAGCGGGGGGGGCAGCTATGGCTACACCTTC; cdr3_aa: CASSGGGSYGYTF
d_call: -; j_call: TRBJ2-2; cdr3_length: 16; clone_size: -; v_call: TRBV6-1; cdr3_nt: TGTGCCAGCAATTCTCATGGGGGGACGAACACCGGGGAGCTGTTTTTT; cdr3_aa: CASNSHGGTNTGELFF
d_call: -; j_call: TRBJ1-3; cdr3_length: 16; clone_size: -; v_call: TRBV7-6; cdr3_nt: TGTGCCAGCAGCTTAGCGAGGAGCAGCTCTGGAAACACCATATATTTT; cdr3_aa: CASSLARSSSGNTIYF
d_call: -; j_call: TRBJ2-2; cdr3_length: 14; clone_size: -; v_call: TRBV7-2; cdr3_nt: TGTGCCAGCAGCTTAGGGGATAACACCGGGGAGCTGTTTTTT; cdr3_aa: CASSLGDNTGELFF
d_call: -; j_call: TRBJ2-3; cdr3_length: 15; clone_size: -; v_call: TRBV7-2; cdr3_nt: TGTGCCAGCAGCTTAGCGGGGGGCGTCACAGATACGCAGTATTTT; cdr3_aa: CASSLAGGVTDTQYF
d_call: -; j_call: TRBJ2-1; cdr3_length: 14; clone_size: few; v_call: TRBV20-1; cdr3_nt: TGCAGTGCTAGAGCGGGAGCGTCCTACAATGAGCAGTTCTTC; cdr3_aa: CSARAGASYNEQFF